Here is one T cell receptor beta chain with its context. No antigen is known for it. These data belong to a study of beta chain features in type 1 diabetes. Across the whole study: Regarding age, gender and cell yields, patients proved similar to healthy donors. Findings and limits, study-wide: TCRB CDR3s from Type 1 diabetes patients were moderately but significantly shorter in all four CD4+ subsets. Reads derived from cDNA could over-represent cells showing high TCR expression. More deletions and fewer insertions at VDJ junctions were found in patients with type 1 diabetes.

Sorted populations were all over 98% pure. The CDR3 has 18 amino acids. What was sequenced were expressed TCRB transcripts, since all of the isolated RNA had been reverse transcribed. Some clones are missing from TCRdb's copy, which holds only in-frame ones; the method was immunoSEQ multiplex PCR. Here the sample spans 310,000 or so clones, 9.3% being singletons. The sequence was collected from a man between 25 and 39 years old with type 1 diabetes. The chain is built from TRBV12-2 and TRBJ1-4. TRBV12-2 is described as a pseudogene. Input material: central memory CD4+ T cells from blood. CDR3 in DNA: TGTGCAAGTCGCCCCGGAGCGCAGCGGGGGGCGGAGGGGGAAAAACTGTTTTTT. Its protein product is CASRPGAQRGAEGEKLFF.